This T cell receptor (beta chain) stems from a study of shared clonotypes between healthy human individuals. Positively selected for CCR7, the CD45RO-negative cells used as naive CD8 cells excluded terminally differentiated effector memory CD45RA+ cells. The length of the CDR3 is 13 residues. V lost 9 bases, J lost 3 bases, and 12 bases lay in between. In germline, CDR1 is LNHNV, CDR2 YYDKDF (reference sequence). The method was immunoSEQ multiplex PCR; TCRdb's version includes in-frame clones alone and lacks a portion of them. Altogether about 680,000 clones are present, roughly nine tenths being singletons, with the ten largest covering nearly 25%.

The J gene is TRBJ2-1, the V gene TRBV15; maybe TRBD1 (5 bases). Sequenced input: naive CD8+ T cells sorted from blood. The sequence was obtained from a man aged 25-45 years in good health. CDR3: CATGLRHYNEQFF. In DNA form, the CDR3 reads TGTGCCACGGGGCTACGCCACTACAATGAGCAGTTCTTC. The variable domain in full, completed from reference TRBV15 and TRBJ2-1, reads DAMVIQNPRYQVTQFGKPVTLSCSQTLNHNVMYWYQQKSSQAPKLLFHYYDKDFNNEADTPDNFQSRRPNTSFCFLDIRSPGLGDTAMYLCATGLRHYNEQFFGPGTRLTVL.